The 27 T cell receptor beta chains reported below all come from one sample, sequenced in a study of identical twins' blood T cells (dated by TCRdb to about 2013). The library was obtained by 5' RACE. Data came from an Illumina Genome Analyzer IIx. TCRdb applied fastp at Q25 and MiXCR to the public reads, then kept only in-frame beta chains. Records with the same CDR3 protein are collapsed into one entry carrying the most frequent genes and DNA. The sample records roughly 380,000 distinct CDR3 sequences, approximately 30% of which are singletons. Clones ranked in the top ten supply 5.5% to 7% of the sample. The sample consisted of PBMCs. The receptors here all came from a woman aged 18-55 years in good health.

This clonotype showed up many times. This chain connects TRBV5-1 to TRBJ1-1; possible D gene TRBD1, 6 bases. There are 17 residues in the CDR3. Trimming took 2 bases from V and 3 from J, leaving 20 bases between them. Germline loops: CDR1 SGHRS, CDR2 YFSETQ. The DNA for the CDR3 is TGCGCCAGCAGCTTAGGATTTGGGGGGCTGGCGGACACTGAAGCTTTCTTT. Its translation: CASSLGFGGLADTEAFF.

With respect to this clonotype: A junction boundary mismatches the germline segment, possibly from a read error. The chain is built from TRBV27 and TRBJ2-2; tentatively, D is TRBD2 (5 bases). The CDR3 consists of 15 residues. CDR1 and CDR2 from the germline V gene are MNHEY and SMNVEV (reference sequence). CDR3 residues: CASSYRRQNTWELFF. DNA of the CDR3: TGTGCCAGCAGTTACCGGAGGCAGAACACCTGGGAGCTGTTTTTT.

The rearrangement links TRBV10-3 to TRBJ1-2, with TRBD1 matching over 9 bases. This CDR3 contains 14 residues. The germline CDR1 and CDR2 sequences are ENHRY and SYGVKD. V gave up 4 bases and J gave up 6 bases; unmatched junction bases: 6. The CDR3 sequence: CAISGGQGNNGYTF. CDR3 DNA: TGTGCCATCAGTGGCGGACAGGGGAACAATGGCTACACCTTC.

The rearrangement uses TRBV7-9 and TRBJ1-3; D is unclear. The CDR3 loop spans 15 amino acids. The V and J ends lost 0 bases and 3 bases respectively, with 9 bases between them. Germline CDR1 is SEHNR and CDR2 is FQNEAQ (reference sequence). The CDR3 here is CASSLARTDGNTIYF. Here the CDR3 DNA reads TGTGCCAGCAGCTTAGCGAGGACGGATGGAAACACCATATATTTT.

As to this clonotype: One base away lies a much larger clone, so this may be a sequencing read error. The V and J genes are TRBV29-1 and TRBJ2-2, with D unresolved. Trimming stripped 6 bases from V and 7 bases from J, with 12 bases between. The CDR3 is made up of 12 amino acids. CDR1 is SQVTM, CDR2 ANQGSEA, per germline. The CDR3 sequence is CSVMRHIGELFF. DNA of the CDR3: TGCAGCGTGATGCGGCACATCGGGGAGCTGTTTTTT.

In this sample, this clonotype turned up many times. The CDR3 reads CASSTRGQSAYGYTF. The DNA for the CDR3 is TGTGCCAGCAGTACACGAGGGCAGTCTGCCTATGGCTACACCTTC. This chain joins TRBV6-2 or TRBV6-3 and TRBJ1-2; D gene unclear. The CDR3 extends over 15 amino acids. Germline values: CDR1 MNHEY, CDR2 SVGEGT. The V end was cut by 5 bases, the J end by 4 bases, with 17 bases between.

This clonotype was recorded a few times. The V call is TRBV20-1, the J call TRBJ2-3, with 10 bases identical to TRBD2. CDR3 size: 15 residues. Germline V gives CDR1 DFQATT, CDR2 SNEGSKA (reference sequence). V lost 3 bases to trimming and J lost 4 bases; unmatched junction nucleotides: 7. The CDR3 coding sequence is TGCAGTGCTAGTGGCAGCGGGAGGGCCGCAGATACGCAGTATTTT. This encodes CSASGSGRAADTQYF.

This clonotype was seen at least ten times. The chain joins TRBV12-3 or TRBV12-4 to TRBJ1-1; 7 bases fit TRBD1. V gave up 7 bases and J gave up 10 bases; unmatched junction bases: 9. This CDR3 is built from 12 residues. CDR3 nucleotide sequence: TGTGCCAGCACCCTTGGGGGACAGAGAGCTTTCTTT. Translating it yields CASTLGGQRAFF.

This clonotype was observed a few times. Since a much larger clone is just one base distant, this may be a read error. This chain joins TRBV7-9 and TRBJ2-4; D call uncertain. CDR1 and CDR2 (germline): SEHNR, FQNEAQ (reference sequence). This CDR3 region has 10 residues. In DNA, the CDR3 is TGTGCCGGCAGTGAGGACATTCAGTACTTC. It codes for CAGSEDIQYF.

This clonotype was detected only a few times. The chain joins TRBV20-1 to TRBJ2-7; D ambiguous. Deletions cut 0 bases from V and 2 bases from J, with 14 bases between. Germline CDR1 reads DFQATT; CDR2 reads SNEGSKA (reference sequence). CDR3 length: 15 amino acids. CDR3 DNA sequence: TGCAGTGCTAGAGATTTCCGGAGACCGACCTACGAGCAGTACTTC. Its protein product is CSARDFRRPTYEQYF.

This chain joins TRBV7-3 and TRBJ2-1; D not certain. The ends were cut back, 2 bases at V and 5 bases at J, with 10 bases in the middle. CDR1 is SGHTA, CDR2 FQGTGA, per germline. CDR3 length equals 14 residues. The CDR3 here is CASSLDPVNNEQFF. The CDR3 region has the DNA TGTGCCAGCAGCTTAGACCCCGTCAACAATGAGCAGTTCTTC.

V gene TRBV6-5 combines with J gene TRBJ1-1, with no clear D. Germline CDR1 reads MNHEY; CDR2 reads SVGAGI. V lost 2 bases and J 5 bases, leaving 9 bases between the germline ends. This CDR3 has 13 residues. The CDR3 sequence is CASSYLSGTEAFF. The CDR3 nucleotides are TGTGCCAGCAGTTACCTTTCTGGGACTGAAGCTTTCTTT.

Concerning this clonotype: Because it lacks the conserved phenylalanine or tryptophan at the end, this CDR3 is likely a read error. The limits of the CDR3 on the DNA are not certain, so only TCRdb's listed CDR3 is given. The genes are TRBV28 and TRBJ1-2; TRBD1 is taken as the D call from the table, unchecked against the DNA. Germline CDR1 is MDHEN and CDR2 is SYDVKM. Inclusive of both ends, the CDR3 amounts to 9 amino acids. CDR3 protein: CALPTGRRI.

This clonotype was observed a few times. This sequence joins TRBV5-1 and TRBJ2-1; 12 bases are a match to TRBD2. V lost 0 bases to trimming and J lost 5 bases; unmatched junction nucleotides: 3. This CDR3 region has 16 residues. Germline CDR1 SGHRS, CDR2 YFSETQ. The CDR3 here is CASSLGLAGADNEQFF. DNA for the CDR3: TGCGCCAGCAGCTTGGGACTAGCGGGAGCCGACAATGAGCAGTTCTTC.

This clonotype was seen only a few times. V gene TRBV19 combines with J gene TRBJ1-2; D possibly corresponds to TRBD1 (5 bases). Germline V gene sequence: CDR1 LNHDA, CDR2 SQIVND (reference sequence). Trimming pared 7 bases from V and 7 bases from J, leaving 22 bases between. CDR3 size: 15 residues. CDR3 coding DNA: TGTGCCAGTACCGGGACGTCGAGAACTGCGGGTGGCTACACCTTC. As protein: CASTGTSRTAGGYTF. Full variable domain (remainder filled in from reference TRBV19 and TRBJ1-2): DGGITQSPKYLFRKEGQNVTLSCEQNLNHDAMYWYRQDPGQGLRLIYYSQIVNDFQKGDIAEGYSVSREKKESFPLTVTSAQKNPTAFYLCASTGTSRTAGGYTFGSGTRLTVV.

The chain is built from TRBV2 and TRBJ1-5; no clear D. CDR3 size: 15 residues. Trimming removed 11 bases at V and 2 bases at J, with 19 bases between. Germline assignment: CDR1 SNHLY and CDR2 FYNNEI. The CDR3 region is CAGRKEVGGNQPQHF. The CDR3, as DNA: TGTGCCGGCCGGAAGGAGGTCGGGGGCAATCAGCCCCAGCATTTT. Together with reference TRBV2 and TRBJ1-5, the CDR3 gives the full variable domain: EPEVTQTPSHQVTQMGQEVILRCVPISNHLYFYWYRQILGQKVEFLVSFYNNEISEKSEIFDDQFSVERPDGSNFTLKIRSTKLEDSAMYFCAGRKEVGGNQPQHFGDGTRLSIL.

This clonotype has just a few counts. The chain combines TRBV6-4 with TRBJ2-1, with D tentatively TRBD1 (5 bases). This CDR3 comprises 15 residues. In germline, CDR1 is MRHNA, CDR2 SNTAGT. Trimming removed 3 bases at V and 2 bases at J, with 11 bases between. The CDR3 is CASSEEAGTYNEQFF. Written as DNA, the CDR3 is TGTGCCAGCAGTGAAGAGGCAGGGACCTACAATGAGCAGTTCTTC.

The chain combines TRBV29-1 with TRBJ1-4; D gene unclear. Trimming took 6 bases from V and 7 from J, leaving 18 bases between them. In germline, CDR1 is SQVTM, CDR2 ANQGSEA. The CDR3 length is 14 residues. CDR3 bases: TGCAGCGTAGATGCTGGAAAGCGAGTTGAAAAACTGTTTTTT. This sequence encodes CSVDAGKRVEKLFF.

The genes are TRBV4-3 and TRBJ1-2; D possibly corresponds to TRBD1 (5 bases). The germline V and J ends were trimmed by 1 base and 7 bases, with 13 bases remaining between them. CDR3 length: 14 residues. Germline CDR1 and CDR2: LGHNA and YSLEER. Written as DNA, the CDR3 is TGCGCCAGCAGCCAAGGAACGGGGGTTGGTGGCTACACCTTC. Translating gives CASSQGTGVGGYTF.

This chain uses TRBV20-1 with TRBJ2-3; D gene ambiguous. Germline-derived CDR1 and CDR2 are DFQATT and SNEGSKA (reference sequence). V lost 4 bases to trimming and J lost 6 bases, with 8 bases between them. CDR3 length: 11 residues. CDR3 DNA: TGCAGTGCTACTCACCCGGATACGCAGTATTTT. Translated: CSATHPDTQYF.

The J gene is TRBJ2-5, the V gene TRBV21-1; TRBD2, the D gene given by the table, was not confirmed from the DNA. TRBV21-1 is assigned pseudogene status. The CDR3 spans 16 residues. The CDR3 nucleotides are TGTGCCAGCAGCTCGCCCCTAACGGGGGGGCGAGAGACCCAGTACTTC. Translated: CASSSPLTGGRETQYF.

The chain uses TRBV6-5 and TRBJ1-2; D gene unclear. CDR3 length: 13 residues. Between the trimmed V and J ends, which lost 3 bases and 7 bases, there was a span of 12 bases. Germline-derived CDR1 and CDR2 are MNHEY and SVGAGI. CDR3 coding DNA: TGTGCCAGCAGTTATACAGATGCGAGTGGCTACACCTTC. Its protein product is CASSYTDASGYTF.

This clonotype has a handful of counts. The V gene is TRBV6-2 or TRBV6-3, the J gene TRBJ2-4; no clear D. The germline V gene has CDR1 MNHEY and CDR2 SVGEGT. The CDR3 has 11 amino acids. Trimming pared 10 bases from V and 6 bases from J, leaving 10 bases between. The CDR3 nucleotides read TGTGCCACCTCCCAATCAAACATTCAGTACTTC. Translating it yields CATSQSNIQYF.

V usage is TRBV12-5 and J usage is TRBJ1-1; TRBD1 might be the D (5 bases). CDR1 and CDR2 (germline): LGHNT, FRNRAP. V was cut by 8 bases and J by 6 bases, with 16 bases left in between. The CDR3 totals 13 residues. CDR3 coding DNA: TGTGCTAGTAAGGGCCACTTAGGGGCTGAAGCTTTCTTT. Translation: CASKGHLGAEAFF.

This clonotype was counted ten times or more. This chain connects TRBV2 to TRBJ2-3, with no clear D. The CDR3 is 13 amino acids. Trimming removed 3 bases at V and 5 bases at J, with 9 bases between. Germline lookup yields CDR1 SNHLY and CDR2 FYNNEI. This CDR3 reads CASSDEAEDTQYF. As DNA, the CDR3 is TGTGCCAGCAGTGATGAGGCAGAAGATACGCAGTATTTT.

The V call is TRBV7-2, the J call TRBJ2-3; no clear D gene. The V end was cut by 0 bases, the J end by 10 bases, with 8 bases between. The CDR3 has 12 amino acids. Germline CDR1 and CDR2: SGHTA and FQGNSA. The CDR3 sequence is CASSLAPGAQYF. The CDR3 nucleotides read TGTGCCAGCAGCTTAGCCCCGGGTGCGCAGTATTTT.

CDR3 amino acids: CASSMGRQAGEETQYF. In DNA, the CDR3 is TGTGCCAGTAGTATGGGCCGCCAAGCGGGAGAAGAGACCCAGTACTTC. This chain uses TRBV19 with TRBJ2-5; 8 bases fit TRBD2. The CDR3 sequence is 16 residues long. After removal of 3 bases from V and 3 bases from J, the junction contained 9 bases not matched to a gene. The germline V gene encodes CDR1 LNHDA and CDR2 SQIVND (reference sequence).